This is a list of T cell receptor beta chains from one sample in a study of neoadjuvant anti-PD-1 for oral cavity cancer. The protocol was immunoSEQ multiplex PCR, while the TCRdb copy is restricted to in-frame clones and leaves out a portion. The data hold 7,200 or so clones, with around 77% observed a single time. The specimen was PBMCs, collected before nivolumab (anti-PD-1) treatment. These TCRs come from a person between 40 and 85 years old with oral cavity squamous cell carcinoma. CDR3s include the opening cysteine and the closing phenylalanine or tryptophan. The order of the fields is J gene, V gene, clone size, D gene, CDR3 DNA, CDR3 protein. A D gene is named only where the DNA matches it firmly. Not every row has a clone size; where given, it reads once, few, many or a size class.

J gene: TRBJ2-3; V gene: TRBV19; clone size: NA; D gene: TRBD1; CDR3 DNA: TGTGCCAGTAAGGGGACAGGGGTTGCAGATACGCAGTATTTT; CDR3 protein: CASKGTGVADTQYF
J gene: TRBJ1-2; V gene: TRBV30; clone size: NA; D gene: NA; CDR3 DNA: TGTGCCTGGAGGGCGAAATTCTCCCCAGGGAACACCTATGGCTACACCTTC; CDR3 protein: CAWRAKFSPGNTYGYTF
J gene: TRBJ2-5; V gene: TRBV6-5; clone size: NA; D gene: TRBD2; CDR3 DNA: TGTGCCAGCAGAGAGCCCGGGGGGGCCAGTGAGACCCAGTACTTC; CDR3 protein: CASREPGGASETQYF
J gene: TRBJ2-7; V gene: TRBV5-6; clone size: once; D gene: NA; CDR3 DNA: TGTGCCAGCAGCTTGATGGGGTTGTGGGGGATACACTCCTACGAGCAGTACTTC; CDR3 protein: CASSLMGLWGIHSYEQYF
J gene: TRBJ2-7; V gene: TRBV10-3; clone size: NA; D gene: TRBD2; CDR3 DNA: TGTGCCATCAGTGAGGGGAGGGGTACTGAGCAGTACTTC; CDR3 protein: CAISEGRGTEQYF
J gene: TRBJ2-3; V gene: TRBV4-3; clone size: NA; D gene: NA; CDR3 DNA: TGCGCCAGCAGCCAGCAGGGGCGTCGCACAGATACGCAGTATTTT; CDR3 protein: CASSQQGRRTDTQYF
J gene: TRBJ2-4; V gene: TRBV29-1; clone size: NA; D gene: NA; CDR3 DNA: TGCAGCGTCGACCCTCGGGGCGGGAAAATAGCCAAAAACATTCAGTACTTC; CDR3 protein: CSVDPRGGKIAKNIQYF
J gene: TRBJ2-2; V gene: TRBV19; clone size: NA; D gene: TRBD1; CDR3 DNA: TGTGCCAGTAGTCCCGGGACAGGGGTACCCGGGGAGCTGTTTTTT; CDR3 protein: CASSPGTGVPGELFF
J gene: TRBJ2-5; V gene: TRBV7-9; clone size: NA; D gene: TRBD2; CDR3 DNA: TGTGCCAGCAGCTCCCGACTAGCGGCAACCCAAGAGACCCAGTACTTC; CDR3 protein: CASSSRLAATQETQYF
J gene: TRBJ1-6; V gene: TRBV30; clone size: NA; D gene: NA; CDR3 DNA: TGTGCCTGGAGTCGTCTCAGGAGCTCCTATAATTCACCCCTCCACTTT; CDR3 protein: CAWSRLRSSYNSPLHF
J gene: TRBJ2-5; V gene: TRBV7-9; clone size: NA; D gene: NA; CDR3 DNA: TGTGCCAGCAGGATGGGAAACCAAGAGACCCAGTACTTC; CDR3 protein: CASRMGNQETQYF
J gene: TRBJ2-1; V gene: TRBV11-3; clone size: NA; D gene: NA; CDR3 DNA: TGTGCCAGCAGCTTGGGCAGATCGAACAATGAGCAGTTCTTC; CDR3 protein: CASSLGRSNNEQFF
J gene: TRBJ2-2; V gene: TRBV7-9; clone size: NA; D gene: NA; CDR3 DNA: TGTGCCAGCAGCTCTCGGTCCGACCGCGCCGGGGAGCTGTTTTTT; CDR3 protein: CASSSRSDRAGELFF
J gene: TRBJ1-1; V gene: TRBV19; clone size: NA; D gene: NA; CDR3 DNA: TGTGCCAGTAGGGCGGGGGGGAACACTGAAGCTTTCTTT; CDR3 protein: CASRAGGNTEAFF
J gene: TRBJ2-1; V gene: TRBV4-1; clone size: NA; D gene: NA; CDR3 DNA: TGCGCCAGCAGCCAAGAGTTGCCGGGGGCCATCGGGGGAGAGCAGTTCTTC; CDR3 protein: CASSQELPGAIGGEQFF